The entry below gives a single T cell receptor beta chain sequence along with its context. This sample was included in a study of blood T cell repertoires in COVID-19. Study-wide background: T cells, B-cell-depleted T cells, or PBMCs supplied cDNA or gDNA.

Original analysis: Amplification of reference gene primers was used by the study to estimate nucleated cell counts. TCRdb's table, derived via immunoSEQ multiplex PCR, lists solely in-frame clones and lacks some. V and J calls plus clone size are reproduced from that table; the DNA served to infer D and trimming. This table holds tens of thousands of clones, over 60% found once. The sequenced sample consisted of peripheral blood. The receptor was isolated from a man aged 30 to 45 with COVID-19, enrolled during active disease.

In DNA form, the CDR3 reads TGTGCCAGCAGCCCCGCAAAGAGGAGCGGGAGAGAACCCTACAATGAGCAGTTCTTC. Protein product: CASSPAKRSGREPYNEQFF. V and J are TRBV7-9 and TRBJ2-1, with 8 nucleotides matching TRBD2. The trim removed 5 bases at V and 2 bases at J, leaving 17 bases unmatched. Per the germline V gene, CDR1 is SEHNR and CDR2 is FQNEAQ (reference sequence). This CDR3 has 19 amino acids.